What follows are 15 T cell receptor beta chains derived from one specimen sequenced in a study of cytomegalovirus exposure and HLA in healthy donors. Use of 60 Vbeta and 13 Jbeta primers characterized the PCR. The method was immunoSEQ multiplex PCR; TCRdb's version includes in-frame clones alone and lacks a portion of them. The sample holds 200,000 to 300,000 clones, around 76% seen once. Sample: PBMCs. These receptors were collected from a woman aged 40 to 50 in good health and CMV-seropositive.

This clone was observed a single time. The chain recombines TRBV6-5 with TRBJ1-1; 8 nucleotides line up with TRBD1. Germline V CDR1 and CDR2: MNHEY, SVGAGI. Trimming removed 2 bases from V and 5 bases from J; junction bases left unmatched: 1. The CDR3 has 13 amino acids. This CDR3 is CASSYDRGTEAFF. CDR3 sequence (DNA): TGTGCCAGCAGTTACGACAGGGGAACTGAAGCTTTCTTT.

The chain links TRBV11-2 to TRBJ2-7; 9 nucleotides align to TRBD2. After removal of 2 bases from V and 3 bases from J, the junction contained 5 bases not matched to a gene. The CDR3 loop spans 15 amino acids. Germline V lookup: CDR1 SGHAT, CDR2 FQNNGV. In nucleotides, the CDR3 is TGTGCCAGCAGCTTATGGGCTAGCGGGAACTACGAGCAGTACTTC. Translation: CASSLWASGNYEQYF. Complete variable domain (other parts from reference TRBV11-2 and TRBJ2-7): EAGVAQSPRYKIIEKRQSVAFWCNPISGHATLYWYQQILGQGPKLLIQFQNNGVVDDSQLPKDRFSAERLKGVDSTLKIQPAKLEDSAVYLCASSLWASGNYEQYFGPGTRLTVT.

V is TRBV30 and J is TRBJ1-4; TRBD1 is a possible D gene (5 bases). The length of the CDR3 is 13 residues. Germline CDR1 and CDR2: GTSNPN and SVGIG (reference sequence). The germline V and J ends were trimmed by 2 bases and 7 bases, with 11 bases remaining between them. The CDR3 coding sequence is TGTGCCTGGAGTTTGGGGGGTTTTGAAAAACTGTTTTTT. The encoded protein is CAWSLGGFEKLFF.

This clone was picked up a small number of times. The gene calls are TRBV5-1 and TRBJ2-7; D not resolved. This CDR3 region has 12 residues. V lost 2 bases and J lost 3, with 6 bases in between. Germline assignment: CDR1 SGHRS and CDR2 YFSETQ. CDR3 sequence (DNA): TGCGCCAGCAGCTTAACAGACTACGAGCAGTACTTC. Encoded protein: CASSLTDYEQYF.

The rearrangement links TRBV7-3 to TRBJ1-3, with 10 nucleotides matching TRBD1. The CDR3 sequence is 17 residues long. The trim removed 4 bases at V and 9 bases at J, leaving 15 bases unmatched. The germline V gene has CDR1 SGHTA and CDR2 FQGTGA. The CDR3 is CASSSQGAGTGASTIYF. CDR3 DNA: TGTGCCAGCAGCTCTCAGGGAGCCGGGACAGGGGCCAGCACCATATATTTT.

The CDR3 nucleotides read TGTGCCAGCAGCTTGGTACCTAGCGGGAGCACCGGGGAGCTGTTTTTT. Translated: CASSLVPSGSTGELFF. V gene TRBV5-5 combines with J gene TRBJ2-2; 10 nucleotides match TRBD2. V shed 0 bases, J shed 4 bases, and the junction held 3 bases outside the gene matches. CDR3 length: 16 residues. Germline CDR1 SGHKS, CDR2 YYEKEE (reference sequence).

The chain joins TRBV5-1 to TRBJ2-1; weak D call: TRBD1 (5 bases). From germline, CDR1 is SGHRS and CDR2 YFSETQ. The length of the CDR3 is 17 residues. Trimming took off 0 bases at V and 4 bases at J, with 17 bases between the two ends. This CDR3 reads CASSLAKRGVSYNEQFF. For the CDR3, the DNA is TGCGCCAGCAGCTTGGCCAAAAGGGGCGTTTCTTACAATGAGCAGTTCTTC.

J is TRBJ1-1 and V is TRBV7-9; D perhaps matches TRBD1 (5 bases). Trimming cost V 3 bases and J 1 base, with 9 bases left between them. The CDR3 length is 14 residues. Germline CDR1 SEHNR, CDR2 FQNEAQ (reference sequence). For the CDR3, the DNA is TGTGCCAGCAGCTTGTCGACAGCGAACACTGAAGCTTTCTTT. Its translation is CASSLSTANTEAFF.

CDR3: CASSTFYGTDTQYF. Written as DNA, the CDR3 is TGCGCCAGCAGTACCTTCTACGGCACAGATACGCAGTATTTT. The rearrangement links TRBV4-3 to TRBJ2-3; no reliable D call. This CDR3 has 14 amino acids. Germline assignment: CDR1 LGHNA and CDR2 YSLEER. Deletions cut 6 bases from V and 1 base from J, with 11 bases between.

The rearrangement uses TRBV27 and TRBJ1-5; TRBD1 matches at 10 bases. Germline V gene sequence: CDR1 MNHEY, CDR2 SMNVEV (reference sequence). The CDR3 has 13 amino acids. The junction had 3 bases not matched to a gene; V was cut back by 6 bases and J by 7 bases. The CDR3 loop reads CASRRTGGQPQHF. In DNA, the CDR3 is TGTGCCAGCAGGCGGACAGGGGGGCAGCCCCAGCATTTT.

V and J are TRBV5-4 and TRBJ2-7; D remains unclear. CDR3 length: 12 residues. Germline-derived CDR1 and CDR2 are SGHNT and YYREEE (reference sequence). V was pared by 3 bases and J by 2 bases, with 6 bases between. CDR3 sequence (DNA): TGTGCCAGCAGCTCGACTGCCTACGAGCAGTACTTC. This translates into CASSSTAYEQYF.

The chain joins TRBV11-3 to TRBJ2-4; 7 bases fit TRBD1. The length of the CDR3 is 14 residues. Unmatched junction bases numbered 2, after V lost 0 bases and J lost 6 bases. In germline, CDR1 is SGHNT, CDR2 YENEEA. The CDR3 spells CASSLDRDRNIQYF. CDR3 sequence (DNA): TGTGCCAGCAGCTTAGACCGGGACAGAAACATTCAGTACTTC.

The chain is built from TRBV6-5 and TRBJ2-1; 9 nucleotides line up with TRBD2. V shed 5 bases and J 2 bases; nucleotides not matched to a gene: 4. CDR1 is MNHEY and CDR2 is SVGAGI in the germline V gene. The CDR3 is made up of 15 amino acids. CDR3 sequence (DNA): TGTGCCAGCAGTCGCGGGGGGGGACCCTACAATGAGCAGTTCTTC. Protein sequence: CASSRGGGPYNEQFF.

V usage is TRBV19 and J usage is TRBJ1-2, with a possible D match to TRBD1 (5 bases). The CDR3 contains 14 residues. Germline V gives CDR1 LNHDA, CDR2 SQIVND (reference sequence). V lost 5 bases to trimming and J lost 8 bases, with 18 bases between them. CDR3 coding DNA: TGTGCCAGTAGTTTGGACACCCTTTTGCGGGGCTACACCTTC. It specifies CASSLDTLLRGYTF. The whole variable domain, filled in from reference TRBV19 and TRBJ1-2, reads DGGITQSPKYLFRKEGQNVTLSCEQNLNHDAMYWYRQDPGQGLRLIYYSQIVNDFQKGDIAEGYSVSREKKESFPLTVTSAQKNPTAFYLCASSLDTLLRGYTFGSGTRLTVV.

V gene TRBV2 combines with J gene TRBJ1-5; D is unclear. V lost 3 bases and J 3 bases, leaving 18 bases between the germline ends. Germline V lookup: CDR1 SNHLY, CDR2 FYNNEI. The length of the CDR3 is 17 residues. For the CDR3, the DNA is TGTGCCAGCAGTGACACCCCTAGACTTAAGTTCAATCAGCCCCAGCATTTT. Amino acid sequence: CASSDTPRLKFNQPQHF. Combining the CDR3 with reference TRBV2 and TRBJ1-5 gives the whole variable domain EPEVTQTPSHQVTQMGQEVILRCVPISNHLYFYWYRQILGQKVEFLVSFYNNEISEKSEIFDDQFSVERPDGSNFTLKIRSTKLEDSAMYFCASSDTPRLKFNQPQHFGDGTRLSIL.